The 30 T cell receptor beta chains below come from one sample, sequenced in a study of regulatory T cells in long-lasting Graves disease. Documented time point: persistent/refractory GD, antithyroid drugs over 5 years with positive TRAb. After RNA was extracted from PBMCs, the TCR library was made from it. CDR3 regions were amplified by Arm-PCR using iRepertoire HTBI primers to build TCR beta libraries. A single record per CDR3 protein comes from TCRdb applying MiXCR to the multiplex PCR reads. Of 400,000 to 450,000 distinct CDR3 sequences listed, 20% to 30% are singletons. The source material was peripheral blood mononuclear cells (PBMCs), sampled when the disease was refractory, from a patient treated with antithyroid drugs. The receptor set was obtained from a female donor with Graves disease.

This clonotype was recorded many times. The chain is built from TRBV2 and TRBJ2-2, with 7 bases that match TRBD1. J was trimmed by 5 bases and V by 3 bases; bases with no gene match: 6. Germline V CDR1 and CDR2: SNHLY, FYNNEI. CDR3 size: 15 residues. The CDR3 spells CASSEVTGATGELFF. The CDR3 DNA sequence: TGTGCCAGCAGTGAGGTTACAGGGGCGACCGGGGAGCTGTTTTTT. Combining the CDR3 with reference TRBV2 and TRBJ2-2 gives the whole variable domain EPEVTQTPSHQVTQMGQEVILRCVPISNHLYFYWYRQILGQKVEFLVSFYNNEISEKSEIFDDQFSVERPDGSNFTLKIRSTKLEDSAMYFCASSEVTGATGELFFGEGSRLTVL.

This clonotype was recorded many times. V is TRBV2 and J is TRBJ1-2, with 7 nucleotides matching TRBD1. Germline V gene sequence: CDR1 SNHLY, CDR2 FYNNEI. Losses at the gene ends were 3 bases for V and 0 bases for J; bases not matched to a gene: 1. The CDR3 is made up of 14 amino acids. In DNA, the CDR3 is TGTGCCAGCAGTGACCAGGGGGCTAACTATGGCTACACCTTC. Protein: CASSDQGANYGYTF.

The chain recombines TRBV20-1 with TRBJ2-3, with D unclear. The V gene lost 6 bases and the J gene lost 6 bases, with 16 bases spanning the gap. The CDR3 contains 13 residues. The germline V gene encodes CDR1 DFQATT and CDR2 SNEGSKA (reference sequence). The CDR3 DNA reads TGCAGTGCGGCCAATCTCCCTCGGGATACGCAGTATTTT. Translating it yields CSAANLPRDTQYF.

The rearrangement uses TRBV19 and TRBJ1-2; unclear D gene. The CDR3 is 13 amino acids. The germline gives CDR1 LNHDA, CDR2 SQIVND (reference sequence). V was clipped by 4 bases and J by 8 bases, with 14 bases between them. CDR3 DNA: TGTGCCAGTAGTAATTCCCCCTTCGGGGGCTACACCTTC. This translates into CASSNSPFGGYTF.

This clonotype has a count of ten or more. As DNA, the CDR3 is TGTGCCAGCAGTGGGGGGCGGGAAGAGACCCAGTACTTC. Its translation is CASSGGREETQYF. The J gene is TRBJ2-5, the V gene TRBV2; maybe TRBD1 (6 bases). From germline, CDR1 is SNHLY and CDR2 FYNNEI. CDR3 length: 13 amino acids. With 4 bases removed from V and 3 bases from J, the gap between germline ends came to 9 bases.

This clonotype was observed many times. This sequence joins TRBV2 and TRBJ1-5; D possibly corresponds to TRBD1 (5 bases). Deletions cut 6 bases from V and 6 bases from J, with 24 bases between. In germline, CDR1 is SNHLY, CDR2 FYNNEI. CDR3 length: 17 amino acids. Written as DNA, the CDR3 is TGTGCCAGCAGCCCCCGCGGGGCTGGGAGGCAGGGTCAGCCCCAGCATTTT. It codes for CASSPRGAGRQGQPQHF.

This clonotype has ten or more counts. V usage is TRBV12-3 or TRBV12-4 and J usage is TRBJ2-7, with D perhaps matching TRBD1 or TRBD2 (5 bases each). The V end lost 6 bases, the J end lost 2 bases, and 14 bases lay between the germline ends. The CDR3 covers 14 residues. The CDR3 DNA is TGTGCCAGCAGAGGGACGGGGATAACCTACGAGCAGTACTTC. It codes for CASRGTGITYEQYF.

The V and J genes are TRBV19 and TRBJ2-5, with TRBD2 matching over 8 bases. Germline trimming cut 5 bases from V and 0 bases from J; bases unmatched to any gene: 11. The germline V gene has CDR1 LNHDA and CDR2 SQIVND (reference sequence). The CDR3 length is 17 residues. The CDR3 DNA is TGTGCCAGTAGTCCTCGCCGACTAGCGCGGCACCAAGAGACCCAGTACTTC. Its protein product is CASSPRRLARHQETQYF. The full variable domain, rest sourced from reference TRBV19 and TRBJ2-5, is DGGITQSPKYLFRKEGQNVTLSCEQNLNHDAMYWYRQDPGQGLRLIYYSQIVNDFQKGDIAEGYSVSREKKESFPLTVTSAQKNPTAFYLCASSPRRLARHQETQYFGPGTRLLVL.

V is TRBV28 and J is TRBJ2-7; the D is unclear. Germline V CDR1 and CDR2: MDHEN, SYDVKM. Trimming cost V 2 bases and J 3 bases, with 8 bases left between them. This CDR3 spans 13 amino acids. The CDR3 here is CASSLTRIYEQYF. CDR3 nucleotides: TGTGCCAGCAGTTTAACGCGGATCTACGAGCAGTACTTC.

In this sample, this clonotype turned up once. Just one base apart from a much larger clone, this may be a read error. V usage is TRBV27 and J usage is TRBJ2-7; 8 bases line up with TRBD2. The V gene's germline CDR1 is MNHEY and CDR2 SMNVEV (reference sequence). The CDR3 consists of 14 residues. CDR3 residues: CASSSGSGTYGQYF. The CDR3 region has the DNA TGTGCCAGCAGTTCGGGTAGCGGGACCTACGGGCAGTACTTC.

This clonotype appeared many times. J is TRBJ1-2 and V is TRBV5-6; maybe TRBD1 (6 bases). V lost 0 bases to trimming and J lost 8 bases, with 17 bases between them. The CDR3 extends over 15 amino acids. Germline CDR1 reads SGHDT; CDR2 reads YYEEEE. This chain's CDR3 is CASSLGSGTHRGYTF. CDR3 nucleotide sequence: TGTGCCAGCAGCTTGGGGTCCGGGACACACCGAGGCTACACCTTC.

This clonotype turned up a few times. The chain recombines TRBV6-1 with TRBJ2-7; 9 positions match TRBD1. CDR3 length equals 14 residues. The V and J ends lost 6 bases and 7 bases, in that order; junction bases with no gene match: 10. The germline gives CDR1 MNHNS, CDR2 SASEGT. The CDR3 is CASRRTWTGEEQYF. The CDR3 DNA reads as TGTGCCAGCAGGCGAACTTGGACAGGGGAAGAGCAGTACTTC.

For this clonotype: The junction does not match germline at one end; this may be a read error. V and J are TRBV7-9 and TRBJ2-7, with 10 bases lining up with TRBD2. Germline CDR1 is SEHNR and CDR2 is FQNEAQ (reference sequence). The CDR3 length is 17 residues. The CDR3 sequence: CASSSAPLAGIVYEQYF. CDR3 sequence (DNA): TGCGCCAGCAGCTCCGCCCCACTAGCGGGAATTGTCTACGAGCAGTACTTC.

This sequence joins TRBV12-3 or TRBV12-4 and TRBJ1-1, with D hard to call. This CDR3 region has 13 residues. V dropped 4 bases and J dropped 2 bases, with 8 bases sitting between them. DNA of the CDR3: TGTGCCAGCAGTTCTAAATCTAACACTGAAGCTTTCTTT. This encodes CASSSKSNTEAFF.

This clonotype was counted ten times or more. The rearrangement uses TRBV7-2 and TRBJ2-5; no definite D call. The CDR3 totals 13 residues. The V end was cut by 1 base, the J end by 3 bases, with 6 bases between. CDR1 and CDR2 from the germline V gene are SGHTA and FQGNSA. CDR3 sequence: CASSLVTEETQYF. The DNA of the CDR3 is TGTGCCAGCAGCTTAGTTACCGAAGAGACCCAGTACTTC. The whole variable domain, remainder taken from reference TRBV7-2 and TRBJ2-5, is GAGVSQSPSNKVTEKGKDVELRCDPISGHTALYWYRQSLGQGLEFLIYFQGNSAPDKSGLPSDRFSAERTGGSVSTLTIQRTQQEDSAVYLCASSLVTEETQYFGPGTRLLVL.

This clonotype was detected ten times or more. The chain carries TRBV3-1 and TRBJ1-4; D remains unclear. This CDR3 is 15 amino acids long. V was clipped by 2 bases and J by 12 bases, with 19 bases between them. Germline V gene sequence: CDR1 LGHDT, CDR2 YNNKEL (reference sequence). The CDR3 loop is CASSQTDRYLDELFF. In DNA form, the CDR3 reads TGTGCCAGCAGCCAAACCGACCGGTATTTGGATGAACTGTTTTTT.

The chain is built from TRBV27 and TRBJ2-7, with 7 bases that match TRBD1. Per germline, CDR1 MNHEY and CDR2 SMNVEV (reference sequence). This CDR3 contains 16 residues. V was pared by 5 bases and J by 2 bases, with 12 bases of the junction left unmatched. The CDR3 DNA is TGTGCCAGCAGTCCATTGGGGGACAGAGCCACCTACGAGCAGTACTTC. Protein: CASSPLGDRATYEQYF.

V is TRBV2 and J is TRBJ1-2; D is perhaps TRBD1 (5 bases). The CDR3 is 14 amino acids. The V and J ends lost 3 bases and 3 bases respectively, with 11 bases between them. Per the germline V gene, CDR1 is SNHLY and CDR2 is FYNNEI. The CDR3 bases are TGTGCCAGCAGTGACCGGCAGGGCGACTATGGCTACACCTTC. Amino acids: CASSDRQGDYGYTF.

Ten or more counts support this clonotype. The chain couples TRBV2 to TRBJ2-7, with 8 bases fitting TRBD1. The CDR3 runs 14 residues. Trimming at V came to 7 bases and at J to 3 bases, leaving 8 bases not matched to a gene. Germline assignment: CDR1 SNHLY and CDR2 FYNNEI. The CDR3: CASKNDRGDYEQYF. DNA of the CDR3: TGTGCCAGCAAAAACGACAGGGGAGACTACGAGCAGTACTTC.

This clonotype has at least ten counts. The genes are TRBV7-6 and TRBJ2-5; D is unresolved. The V end lost 2 bases, the J end lost 3 bases, and 10 bases lay between the germline ends. CDR3 size: 14 residues. CDR1 and CDR2 (germline): SGHVS, FNYEAQ. CDR3 nucleotide sequence: TGTGCCAGCAGCTTATCAGGACCCAAAGAGACCCAGTACTTC. It translates to CASSLSGPKETQYF.

This clonotype was detected many times. The V gene is TRBV20-1, the J gene TRBJ2-4; tentative D call: TRBD2 (5 bases). With 0 bases removed from V and 2 bases from J, the gap between germline ends came to 17 bases. Germline CDR1 reads DFQATT; CDR2 reads SNEGSKA (reference sequence). CDR3 length equals 17 residues. CDR3 DNA: TGCAGTGCTAGAGATCTCTCAGCTACGGGAACCAAAAACATTCAGTACTTC. This sequence encodes CSARDLSATGTKNIQYF.

The sample holds many counts of this clonotype. The V and J genes are TRBV28 and TRBJ1-1; 7 bases are a match to TRBD1. The CDR3 has 14 residues. With V trimmed by 5 bases and J by 0 bases, 3 bases remained unmatched. CDR1 is MDHEN, CDR2 SYDVKM, per germline. CDR3 coding DNA: TGTGCCAGCAGTCCCGGGACAGTGAACACTGAAGCTTTCTTT. Translating it yields CASSPGTVNTEAFF.

This clonotype was seen a single time. The chain carries TRBV5-1 and TRBJ1-1, with TRBD1 as a possible D gene (5 bases). V lost 3 bases, J lost 10 bases, and 16 bases lay in between. The CDR3 is 13 amino acids. CDR1 SGHRS and CDR2 YFSETQ come from the germline V gene. CDR3 bases: TGCGCCAGCAGCTCGGGTTCGGGGACGGGAGCTTTCTTT. This gives the protein CASSSGSGTGAFF.

Notes on this clonotype: It differs at one base from a far larger clone, so likely a read error. The chain has TRBV7-2 and TRBJ2-7, with no clear D. This CDR3 spans 16 amino acids. Between the trimmed V and J ends, which lost 5 bases and 0 bases, there was a span of 17 bases. The V gene's germline CDR1 is SGHTA and CDR2 FQGNSA. The CDR3 DNA reads as TGTGCCAGCAGCAGAGGCCCACAGCACCACTCCTACGAGCAGTACTTC. Amino acids: CASSRGPQHHSYEQYF.

This chain connects TRBV20-1 to TRBJ2-1; no firm D call. Germline loops: CDR1 DFQATT, CDR2 SNEGSKA (reference sequence). The CDR3 is made up of 10 amino acids. The ends were cut back, 3 bases at V and 6 bases at J, with 3 bases in the middle. The DNA for the CDR3 is TGCAGTGCTAGCATCAATGAGCAGTTCTTC. As protein: CSASINEQFF.

The genes are TRBV6-2 or TRBV6-3 and TRBJ1-4, with D perhaps matching TRBD1 (5 bases). Germline assignment: CDR1 MNHEY and CDR2 SVGEGT. Deletions cut 0 bases from V and 4 bases from J, with 12 bases between. The CDR3 has 16 residues. CDR3 residues: CASSYSPGTLNEKLFF. Here the CDR3 DNA reads TGTGCCAGCAGTTACTCCCCCGGGACCCTTAATGAAAAACTGTTTTTT.

To note about this clonotype: A much larger clone lies one base from this, so it may be a read error. The V call is TRBV28, the J call TRBJ1-2; no clear D. CDR3 length equals 13 residues. CDR1 and CDR2 (germline): MDHEN, SYDVKM. The CDR3: CASRPGVSGGYIF. In DNA, the CDR3 is TGTGCCAGCAGACCCGGGGTTTCTGGTGGCTACATCTTC.

This clonotype was seen only a few times. The chain employs TRBV28 and TRBJ2-2; TRBD1 agrees at 11 bases. CDR1 is MDHEN, CDR2 SYDVKM, per germline. The CDR3 runs to 17 residues. V lost 6 bases to trimming and J lost 5 bases; unmatched junction nucleotides: 11. CDR3 sequence (DNA): TGTGCCAGCAGCCCCCCCGGACAGGGGGCGCTTACCGGGGAGCTGTTTTTT. Protein: CASSPPGQGALTGELFF. The full variable domain, with the rest looked up from reference TRBV28 and TRBJ2-2, is DVKVTQSSRYLVKRTGEKVFLECVQDMDHENMFWYRQDPGLGLRLIYFSYDVKMKEKGDIPEGYSVSREKKERFSLILESASTNQTSMYLCASSPPGQGALTGELFFGEGSRLTVL.

This clonotype was observed a few times. This chain connects TRBV7-2 to TRBJ2-2; 11 bases are shared with TRBD2. Germline values: CDR1 SGHTA, CDR2 FQGNSA. The CDR3 sequence is 16 residues long. V lost 5 bases to trimming and J lost 2 bases; unmatched junction nucleotides: 4. CDR3: CASSRTSGYNTGELFF. For the CDR3, the DNA is TGTGCCAGCAGCCGGACTAGCGGGTACAACACCGGGGAGCTGTTTTTT.

This clonotype was observed a single time. This chain links TRBV20-1 with TRBJ2-7; TRBD2 matches 9 bases. Trimming at V came to 0 bases and at J to 2 bases, leaving 8 bases not matched to a gene. The CDR3 consists of 16 residues. Germline CDR1 is DFQATT and CDR2 is SNEGSKA (reference sequence). DNA of the CDR3: TGCAGTGCTAGAGATCGGCGGCTAGCGGGGACCTACGAGCAGTACTTC. Translating it yields CSARDRRLAGTYEQYF.